A single count supports the clone carrying this TCR beta chain. This sample is drawn from a study of blood T cell repertoires in COVID-19. About the study: The samples span acute and convalescent COVID-19 from the United States, Italy and Spain. Sources were T cells, B-cell-depleted T cells, or PBMCs; the material itself was cDNA or gDNA.

Germline lookup yields CDR1 SGHDT and CDR2 YYEEEE. The V and J ends lost 3 bases and 8 bases, in that order; junction bases with no gene match: 3. The CDR3 totals 13 residues. In the original analysis: Reference gene primer amplification in the assay estimated nucleated cell counts. Method: immunoSEQ multiplex PCR; TCRdb's copy keeps in-frame clones and lacks some. V, J and clone size are those of that table, while D and trimming were read from the DNA. This table has some 71,000 clones, about 90% appearing once. The receptor was isolated from a man in his fifties with acute or convalescent COVID-19. V gene TRBV5-6 combines with J gene TRBJ1-1, with 11 bases identical to TRBD1. What was sequenced was peripheral blood. The chain's CDR3 is CASSSGTGGEAFF. The CDR3 nucleotides are TGTGCCAGCAGCTCCGGGACAGGGGGGGAAGCTTTCTTT.